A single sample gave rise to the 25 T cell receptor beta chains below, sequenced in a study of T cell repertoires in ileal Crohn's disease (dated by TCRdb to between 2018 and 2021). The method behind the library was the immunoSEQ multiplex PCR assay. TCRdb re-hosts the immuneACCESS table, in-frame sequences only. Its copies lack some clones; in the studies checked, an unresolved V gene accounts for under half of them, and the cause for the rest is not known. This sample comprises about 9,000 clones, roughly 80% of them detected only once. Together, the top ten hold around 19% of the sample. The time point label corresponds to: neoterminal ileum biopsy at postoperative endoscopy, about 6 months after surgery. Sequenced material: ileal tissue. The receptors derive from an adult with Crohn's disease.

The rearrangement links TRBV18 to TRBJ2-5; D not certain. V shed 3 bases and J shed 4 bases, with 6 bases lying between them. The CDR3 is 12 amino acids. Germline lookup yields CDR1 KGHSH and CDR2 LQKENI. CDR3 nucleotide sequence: TGTGCCAGCTCACCCGTTCCAGAGACCCAGTACTTC. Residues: CASSPVPETQYF.

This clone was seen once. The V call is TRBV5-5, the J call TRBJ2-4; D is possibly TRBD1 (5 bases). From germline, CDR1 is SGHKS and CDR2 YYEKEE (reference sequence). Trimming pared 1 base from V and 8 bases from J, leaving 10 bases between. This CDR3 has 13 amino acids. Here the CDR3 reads CASSLKGLDIQYF. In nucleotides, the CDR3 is TGTGCCAGCAGCTTGAAGGGGCTGGACATTCAGTACTTC.

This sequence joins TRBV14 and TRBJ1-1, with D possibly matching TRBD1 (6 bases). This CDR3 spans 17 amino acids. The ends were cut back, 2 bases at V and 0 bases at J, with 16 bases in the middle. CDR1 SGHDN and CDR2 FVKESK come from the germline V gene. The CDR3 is CASSQRLGTGLNTEAFF. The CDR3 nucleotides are TGTGCCAGCAGCCAACGGCTAGGAACAGGGCTGAACACTGAAGCTTTCTTT.

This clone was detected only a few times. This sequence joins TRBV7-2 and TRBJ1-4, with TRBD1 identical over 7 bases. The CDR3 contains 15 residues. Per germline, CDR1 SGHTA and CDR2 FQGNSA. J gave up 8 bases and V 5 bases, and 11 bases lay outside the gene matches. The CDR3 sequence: CASSQRQGIREKLFF. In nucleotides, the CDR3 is TGTGCCAGCAGCCAGAGACAGGGCATTAGAGAAAAACTGTTTTTT.

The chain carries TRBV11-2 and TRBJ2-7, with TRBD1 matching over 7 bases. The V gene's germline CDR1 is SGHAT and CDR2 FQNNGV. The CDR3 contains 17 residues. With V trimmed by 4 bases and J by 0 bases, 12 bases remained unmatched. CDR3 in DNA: TGTGCCAGCAGCTATGGGGCAGGGGGTGACTCCTCCTACGAGCAGTACTTC. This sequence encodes CASSYGAGGDSSYEQYF.

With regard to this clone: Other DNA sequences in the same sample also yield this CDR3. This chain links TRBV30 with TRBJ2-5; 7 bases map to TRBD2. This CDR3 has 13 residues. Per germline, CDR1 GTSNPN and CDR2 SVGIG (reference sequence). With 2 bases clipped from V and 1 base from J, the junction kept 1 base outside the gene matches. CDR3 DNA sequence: TGTGCCTGGAGTTCGGGGGGCCAAGAGACCCAGTACTTC. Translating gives CAWSSGGQETQYF.

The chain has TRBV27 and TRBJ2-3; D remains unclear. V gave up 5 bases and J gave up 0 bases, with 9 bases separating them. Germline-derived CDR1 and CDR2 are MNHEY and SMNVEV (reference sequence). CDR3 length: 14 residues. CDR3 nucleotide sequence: TGTGCCAGCAGTAAACAAACAAGCACAGATACGCAGTATTTT. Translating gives CASSKQTSTDTQYF.

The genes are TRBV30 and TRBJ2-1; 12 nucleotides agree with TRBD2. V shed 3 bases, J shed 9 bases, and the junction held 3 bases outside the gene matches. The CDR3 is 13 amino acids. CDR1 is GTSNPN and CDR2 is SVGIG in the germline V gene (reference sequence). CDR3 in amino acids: CAWRLAGGSEQFF. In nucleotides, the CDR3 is TGTGCCTGGAGACTAGCGGGAGGAAGTGAGCAGTTCTTC.

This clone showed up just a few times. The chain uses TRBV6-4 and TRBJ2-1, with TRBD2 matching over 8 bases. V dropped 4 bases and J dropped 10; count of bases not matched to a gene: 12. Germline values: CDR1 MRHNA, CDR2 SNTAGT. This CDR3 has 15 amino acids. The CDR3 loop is CASSADSGKGNEQFF. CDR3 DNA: TGTGCCAGCAGTGCTGATAGCGGGAAGGGGAACGAGCAGTTCTTC.

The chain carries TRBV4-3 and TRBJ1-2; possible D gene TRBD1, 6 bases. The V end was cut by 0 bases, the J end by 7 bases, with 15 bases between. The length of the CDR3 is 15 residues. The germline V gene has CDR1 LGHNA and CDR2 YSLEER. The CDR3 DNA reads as TGCGCCAGCAGCCAAGATAATAGGGGGATCGGTGGCTACACCTTC. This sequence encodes CASSQDNRGIGGYTF.

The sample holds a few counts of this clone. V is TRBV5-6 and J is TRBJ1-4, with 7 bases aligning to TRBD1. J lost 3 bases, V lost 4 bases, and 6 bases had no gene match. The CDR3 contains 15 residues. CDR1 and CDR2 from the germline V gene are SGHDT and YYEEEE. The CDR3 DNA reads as TGTGCCAGCAGCCGTAGGGGGCCGGCTAATGAAAAACTGTTTTTT. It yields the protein CASSRRGPANEKLFF.

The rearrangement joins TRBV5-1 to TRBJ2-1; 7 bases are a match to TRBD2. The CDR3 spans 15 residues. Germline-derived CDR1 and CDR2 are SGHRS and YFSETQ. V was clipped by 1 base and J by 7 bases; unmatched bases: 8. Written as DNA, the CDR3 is TGCGCCAGCAGCTTGACACTAGCGAGCGGGAATGAGCAGTTCTTC. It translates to CASSLTLASGNEQFF.

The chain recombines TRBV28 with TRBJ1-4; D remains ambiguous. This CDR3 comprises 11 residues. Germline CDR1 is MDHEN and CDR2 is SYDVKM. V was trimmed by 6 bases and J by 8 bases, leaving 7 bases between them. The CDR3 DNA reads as TGTGCCAGCAGGCAGGTAGAAAAACTGTTTTTT. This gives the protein CASRQVEKLFF.

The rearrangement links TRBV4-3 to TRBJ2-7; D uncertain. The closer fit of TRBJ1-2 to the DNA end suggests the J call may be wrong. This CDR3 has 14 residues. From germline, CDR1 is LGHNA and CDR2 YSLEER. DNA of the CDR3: TGCGCCAGCAGCCAGGAGCGGGGTTACCTTGGCTACACCTTC. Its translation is CASSQERGYLGYTF.

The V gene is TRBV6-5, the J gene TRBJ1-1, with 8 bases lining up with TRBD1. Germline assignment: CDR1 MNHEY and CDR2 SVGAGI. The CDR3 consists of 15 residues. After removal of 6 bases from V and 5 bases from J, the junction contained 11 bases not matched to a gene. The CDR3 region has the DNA TGTGCCAGCAGCCGCCGGACAGGGAAGCTGACTGAAGCTTTCTTT. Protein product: CASSRRTGKLTEAFF.

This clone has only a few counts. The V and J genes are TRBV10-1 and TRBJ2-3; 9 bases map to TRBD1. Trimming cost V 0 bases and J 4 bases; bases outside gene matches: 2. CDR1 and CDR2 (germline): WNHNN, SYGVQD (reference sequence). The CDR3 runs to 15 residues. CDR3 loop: CASSESGQGSDTQYF. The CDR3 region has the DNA TGCGCCAGCAGTGAGTCGGGACAGGGATCAGATACGCAGTATTTT.

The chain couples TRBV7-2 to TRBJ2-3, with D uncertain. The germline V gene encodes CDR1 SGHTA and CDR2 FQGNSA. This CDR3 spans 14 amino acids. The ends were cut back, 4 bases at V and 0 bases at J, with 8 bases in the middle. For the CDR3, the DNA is TGTGCCAGCAGCTCTTACTCTAGCACAGATACGCAGTATTTT. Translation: CASSSYSSTDTQYF.

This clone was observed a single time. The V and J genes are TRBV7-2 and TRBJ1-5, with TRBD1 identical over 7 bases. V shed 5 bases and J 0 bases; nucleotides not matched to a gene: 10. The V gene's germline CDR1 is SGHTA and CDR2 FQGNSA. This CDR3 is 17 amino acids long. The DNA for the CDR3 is TGTGCCAGCAGCCCGAGGACAGGAACTTATAGCAATCAGCCCCAGCATTTT. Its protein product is CASSPRTGTYSNQPQHF.

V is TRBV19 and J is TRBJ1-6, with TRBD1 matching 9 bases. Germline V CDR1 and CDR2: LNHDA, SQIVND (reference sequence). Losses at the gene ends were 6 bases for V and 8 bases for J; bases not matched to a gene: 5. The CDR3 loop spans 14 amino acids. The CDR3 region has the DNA TGTGCCAGTAGCGCCGGGACAGGGCATTCACCCCTCCACTTT. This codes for CASSAGTGHSPLHF. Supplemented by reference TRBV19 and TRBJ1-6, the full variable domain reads DGGITQSPKYLFRKEGQNVTLSCEQNLNHDAMYWYRQDPGQGLRLIYYSQIVNDFQKGDIAEGYSVSREKKESFPLTVTSAQKNPTAFYLCASSAGTGHSPLHFGNGTRLTVT.

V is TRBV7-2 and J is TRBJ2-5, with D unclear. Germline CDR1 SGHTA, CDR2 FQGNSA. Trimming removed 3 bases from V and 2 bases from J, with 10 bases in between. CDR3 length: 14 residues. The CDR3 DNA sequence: TGTGCCAGCAGCTTCGGAGCTCGTCAAGAGACCCAGTACTTC. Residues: CASSFGARQETQYF. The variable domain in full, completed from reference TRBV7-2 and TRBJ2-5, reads GAGVSQSPSNKVTEKGKDVELRCDPISGHTALYWYRQSLGQGLEFLIYFQGNSAPDKSGLPSDRFSAERTGGSVSTLTIQRTQQEDSAVYLCASSFGARQETQYFGPGTRLLVL.

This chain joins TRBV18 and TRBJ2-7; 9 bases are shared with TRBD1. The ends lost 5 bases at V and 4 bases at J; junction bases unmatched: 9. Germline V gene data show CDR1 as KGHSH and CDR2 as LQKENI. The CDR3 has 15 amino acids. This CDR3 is CASSTSRTGVYEQYF. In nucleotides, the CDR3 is TGTGCCAGCTCAACCTCTCGGACAGGGGTGTACGAGCAGTACTTC.

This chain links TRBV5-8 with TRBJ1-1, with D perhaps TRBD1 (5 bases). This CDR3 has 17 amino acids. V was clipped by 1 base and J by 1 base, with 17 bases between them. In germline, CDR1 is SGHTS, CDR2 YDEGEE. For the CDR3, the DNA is TGTGCCAGCAGCTTGAGGCAGGGTCTATGGGGGAACACTGAAGCTTTCTTT. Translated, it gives CASSLRQGLWGNTEAFF.

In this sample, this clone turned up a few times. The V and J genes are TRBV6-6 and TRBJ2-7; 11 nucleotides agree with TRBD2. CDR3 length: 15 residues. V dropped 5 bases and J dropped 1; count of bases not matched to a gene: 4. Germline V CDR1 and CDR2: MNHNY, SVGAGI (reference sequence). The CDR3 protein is CASSLIAGGSYEQYF. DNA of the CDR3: TGTGCCAGCAGTCTAATAGCGGGAGGGTCCTACGAGCAGTACTTC.

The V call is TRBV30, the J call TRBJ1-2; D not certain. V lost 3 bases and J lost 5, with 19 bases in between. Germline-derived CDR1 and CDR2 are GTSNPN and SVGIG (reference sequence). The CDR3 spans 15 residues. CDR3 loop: CAWRVTRERGYGYTF. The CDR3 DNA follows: TGTGCCTGGAGAGTCACCCGCGAGCGCGGGTATGGCTACACCTTC.

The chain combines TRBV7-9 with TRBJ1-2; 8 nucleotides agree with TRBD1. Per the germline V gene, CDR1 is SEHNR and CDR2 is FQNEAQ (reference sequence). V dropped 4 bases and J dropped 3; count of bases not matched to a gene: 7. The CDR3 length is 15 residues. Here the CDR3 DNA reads TGTGCCAGCAGCTCGGCGACAGGGGCGTACTATGGCTACACCTTC. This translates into CASSSATGAYYGYTF. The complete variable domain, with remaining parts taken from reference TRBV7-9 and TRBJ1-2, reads DTGVSQNPRHKITKRGQNVTFRCDPISEHNRLYWYRQTLGQGPEFLTYFQNEAQLEKSRLLSDRFSAERPKGSFSTLEIQRTEQGDSAMYLCASSSATGAYYGYTFGSGTRLTVV.